This T cell receptor beta chain was identified during a study of vaccination effects on CD4 cells after COVID-19. The study's findings and limits: Clones induced by infection and by vaccine showed marked clonal contraction late after vaccination.

Using immunoSEQ multiplex PCR, the repertoire was profiled, and TCRdb retains in-frame clones only, with some absent. Of about 20,000 clones in the sample, approximately 70% were seen once. Turning to this clone: The antigen remains unidentified.

The V gene's germline CDR1 is SGHDN and CDR2 FVKESK. J gave up 1 base and V 2 bases, and 14 bases lay outside the gene matches. The CDR3 covers 19 residues. Sequencing in the ViraFEST assay came after antigen-specific CD4+ T cells had been expanded with viral peptide pools, which were used to stimulate PBMC. An approximately 10-day culture period preceded the isolation of CD4+ T cells. Nobody among the vaccine recipients had prior SARS-CoV-2 infection (nucleocapsid antibodies were negative). Researchers reported culturing over 1.5 million PBMC in each well, adding about 11 IU/ml IL-2 and around 10 ug/ml peptides.

J is TRBJ1-1 and V is TRBV14; 9 nucleotides match TRBD1. This sequence originates from a human donor who received a COVID-19 vaccine. Material: CD4+ T cells from PBMCs cultured with HCoV-NL63 spike peptides, obtained before COVID-19 vaccination. The CDR3 DNA reads TGTGCCAGCAGCCAACTACAGGGGGCTGGATTCATCAGGAACACTGAAGCTTTCTTT. Its translation is CASSQLQGAGFIRNTEAFF.